The 9 T cell receptor beta chains below all came from one sample that was sequenced in a study of CD8 T cells in ankylosing spondylitis. TCRdb re-derived calls from the 5' RACE reads in MiXCR, one entry per CDR3 protein. Among around 330,000 distinct CDR3 sequences, 9.5% to 13% were seen once, and the ten largest hold 8% to 9.5%. Sequences were obtained from blood, either unsorted or a sorted T cell fraction (not recorded which). The receptors here all came from a female donor with ankylosing spondylitis or in good health (not recorded which).

This clonotype was seen repeatedly, ten times or more. V usage is TRBV20-1 and J usage is TRBJ2-7; unclear D gene. V was trimmed by 3 bases and J by 3 bases, leaving 15 bases between them. This CDR3 comprises 14 residues. Germline V gene data show CDR1 as DFQATT and CDR2 as SNEGSKA (reference sequence). CDR3 nucleotide sequence: TGCAGTGCTAGTAGGTCCCAAGCCCGCTACGAGCAGTACTTC. This encodes CSASRSQARYEQYF.

The chain has TRBV10-3 and TRBJ2-3; weak D call: TRBD2 (6 bases). Trimming removed 2 bases from V and 2 bases from J, with 17 bases in between. Germline CDR1 is ENHRY and CDR2 is SYGVKD. The CDR3 totals 17 residues. The CDR3 nucleotides read TGTGCCATCAGTGAGGATTTTAATAGCGGCATCACAGATACGCAGTATTTT. Translating it yields CAISEDFNSGITDTQYF.

This clonotype was recorded at least ten times. V and J are TRBV12-3 or TRBV12-4 and TRBJ2-1, with a possible D match to TRBD2 (6 bases). The length of the CDR3 is 16 residues. V was pared by 7 bases and J by 6 bases, with 22 bases between. The CDR3 reads CASTPFGRGPPNEQFF. As DNA, the CDR3 is TGTGCCAGCACCCCTTTTGGGCGGGGTCCCCCCAATGAGCAGTTCTTC.

This clonotype has a count of ten or more. This chain uses TRBV7-2 with TRBJ2-2; D not certain. The length of the CDR3 is 15 residues. Germline-derived CDR1 and CDR2 are SGHTA and FQGNSA. Trimming took 1 base from V and 5 from J, leaving 11 bases between them. As DNA, the CDR3 is TGTGCCAGCAGCTTAGAGACTTCCGATACCGGGGAGCTGTTTTTT. Translating it yields CASSLETSDTGELFF. Based on the CDR3 plus reference TRBV7-2 and TRBJ2-2, the full variable domain is GAGVSQSPSNKVTEKGKDVELRCDPISGHTALYWYRQSLGQGLEFLIYFQGNSAPDKSGLPSDRFSAERTGGSVSTLTIQRTQQEDSAVYLCASSLETSDTGELFFGEGSRLTVL.

The chain has TRBV20-1 and TRBJ2-7; tentatively, D is TRBD1 or TRBD2 (7 bases each). There are 18 residues in the CDR3. Germline loops: CDR1 DFQATT, CDR2 SNEGSKA (reference sequence). V was clipped by 0 bases and J by 6 bases, with 27 bases between them. Here the CDR3 reads CSARDLGQQAGWGSEQYF. CDR3 bases: TGCAGTGCTAGAGATTTGGGACAGCAAGCGGGATGGGGCTCCGAGCAGTACTTC.

This clonotype came up many times. This chain connects TRBV5-1 to TRBJ1-1; D is ambiguous. Germline V CDR1 and CDR2: SGHRS, YFSETQ. V was pared by 1 base and J by 4 bases, with 11 bases between. The CDR3 runs to 14 residues. The CDR3 nucleotides are TGCGCCAGCAGCTTGTTGGGAAGGGCCACTGAAGCTTTCTTT. Translation gives CASSLLGRATEAFF. Based on the CDR3 plus reference TRBV5-1 and TRBJ1-1, the full variable domain is KAGVTQTPRYLIKTRGQQVTLSCSPISGHRSVSWYQQTPGQGLQFLFEYFSETQRNKGNFPGRFSGRQFSNSRSEMNVSTLELGDSALYLCASSLLGRATEAFFGQGTRLTVV.

This clonotype was seen at least ten times. The chain has TRBV12-3 or TRBV12-4 and TRBJ1-1; 8 bases fit TRBD1. J gave up 5 bases and V 6 bases, and 8 bases lay outside the gene matches. The CDR3 is 14 amino acids. The CDR3 nucleotides read TGTGCCAGCAGACTCGGGACAGGCTGGACTGAAGCTTTCTTT. This gives the protein CASRLGTGWTEAFF.

This chain joins TRBV29-1 and TRBJ2-6; a weak D match, TRBD2 (5 bases). This CDR3 is built from 16 residues. V was pared by 4 bases and J by 1 base, with 14 bases between. The V gene's germline CDR1 is SQVTM and CDR2 ANQGSEA. Here the CDR3 DNA reads TGCAGCGTTGTAGGGCTAGCTATATCTGGGGCCAACGTCCTGACTTTC. It encodes CSVVGLAISGANVLTF.

The genes are TRBV29-1 and TRBJ2-2, with unresolved D. Trimming stripped 2 bases from V and 2 bases from J, with 9 bases between. The germline V gene has CDR1 SQVTM and CDR2 ANQGSEA. The CDR3 is 14 amino acids. CDR3 DNA sequence: TGCAGCGTTGAACTACCGAGAAACACCGGGGAGCTGTTTTTT. This translates into CSVELPRNTGELFF.